Here is one TCR beta chain with its context. Its antigen is still unknown. One junction end disagrees with the germline gene, perhaps due to a read error. This CDR3 spans 14 amino acids. These data are taken from a study of regulatory T cells in long-lasting Graves disease. Study in general: Over 5 years of antithyroid drugs plus positive TSH receptor antibodies defined persistent Graves' disease. Study conclusions and caveats: What was studied was peripheral blood only, and not thyroid tissue. The number of shared public clonotypes was higher in persistent patients (around 2,700) than new patients (966).

TCR beta libraries were built with iRepertoire HTBI primers and Arm-PCR of CDR3 regions. In the original workflow: In the combined samples, 62 TRBV and 14 to 15 TRBJ segments were identified. Via MiXCR, TCRdb re-called the multiplex PCR reads, giving one row per CDR3 protein. V and J calls and clone size were set by TCRdb, not the authors. The sample carries roughly 490,000 distinct CDR3 sequences, 22% recorded once. Documented time point: persistent/refractory GD, antithyroid drugs over 5 years with positive TRAb. The TCR library was prepared using RNA isolated from PBMCs. V gene TRBV12-3 or TRBV12-4 combines with J gene TRBJ2-5; 11 bases align to TRBD2. This TCR derives from a female donor with Graves disease. The input for sequencing was peripheral blood mononuclear cells (PBMCs), taken when the disease was refractory, from a patient treated with antithyroid drugs. CDR3: CASRVAGGVETQHF. The CDR3 DNA follows: TGTGCCAGCAGGGTAGCGGGGGGGGTGGAGACCCAGCACTTC.